The 27 T cell receptor beta chains below all came from one sample that was sequenced in a study of cytomegalovirus exposure and HLA in healthy donors. PCR involved 60 Vbeta and 13 Jbeta primers. Data came from immunoSEQ multiplex PCR; TCRdb stores just in-frame clones and leaves some out. The data hold about 270,000 clones, with roughly 90% observed a single time. Sequences were obtained from PBMCs. These receptors were obtained from a middle-aged man in good health and CMV-seropositive.

This clone was seen a single time. The chain recombines TRBV9 with TRBJ2-7, with D possibly being TRBD2 (5 bases). CDR3 size: 14 residues. V lost 0 bases and J 5 bases, leaving 12 bases between the germline ends. In germline, CDR1 is SGDLS, CDR2 YYNGEE. CDR3 amino acids: CASSVGGGSHEQYF. For the CDR3, the DNA is TGTGCCAGCAGCGTAGGGGGTGGGAGCCACGAGCAGTACTTC.

The table lists this clone with a count of one. The chain has TRBV9 and TRBJ2-5; 7 bases agree with TRBD2. Germline-derived CDR1 and CDR2 are SGDLS and YYNGEE. This CDR3 spans 14 amino acids. Trimming took 3 bases from V and 1 from J; bases not matched to a gene: 3. The CDR3 DNA reads as TGTGCCAGCAGCGGAGCGGGGTTCCAAGAGACCCAGTACTTC. It encodes CASSGAGFQETQYF.

V usage is TRBV7-9 and J usage is TRBJ2-7, with 12 bases that match TRBD2. The V gene end was trimmed by 5 bases and the J gene end by 6 bases; junction bases not matched to a gene: 8. Germline CDR1 and CDR2: SEHNR and FQNEAQ (reference sequence). CDR3 length equals 15 residues. CDR3 DNA: TGTGCCAGCAGCCCTCTAGCGGGAGGGCTCTCCGAGCAGTACTTC. Translation: CASSPLAGGLSEQYF.

This sequence joins TRBV10-3 and TRBJ2-2; the match to TRBD1 covers 7 bases. The germline V gene encodes CDR1 ENHRY and CDR2 SYGVKD. The CDR3 runs 19 residues. The CDR3 reads CASSGTESWVSSYTGELFF. CDR3 nucleotides: TGTGCTTCTTCCGGGACAGAGAGTTGGGTTAGTTCATACACCGGGGAGCTGTTTTTT.

The chain carries TRBV7-9 and TRBJ1-2, with a possible D match to TRBD1 (5 bases). The CDR3 contains 16 residues. The ends were cut back, 8 bases at V and 0 bases at J, with 19 bases in the middle. Germline lookup yields CDR1 SEHNR and CDR2 FQNEAQ (reference sequence). CDR3 loop: CASQSLGGETNYGYTF. The DNA for the CDR3 is TGTGCCAGCCAATCTCTTGGGGGGGAAACTAACTATGGCTACACCTTC.

The chain couples TRBV10-3 to TRBJ2-7; TRBD2 aligns across 10 bases. The CDR3 is 13 amino acids. CDR1 and CDR2 (germline): ENHRY, SYGVKD. V trimming: 11 bases; J trimming: 1 base; junction bases outside the gene matches: 5. This CDR3 is CASWTSGSYEQYF. CDR3 sequence (DNA): TGTGCCTCCTGGACTAGCGGTTCCTACGAGCAGTACTTC.

This sequence joins TRBV27 and TRBJ2-3; the match to TRBD2 covers 10 bases. J lost 6 bases, V lost 5 bases, and 8 bases had no gene match. The CDR3 consists of 15 residues. Germline V lookup: CDR1 MNHEY, CDR2 SMNVEV (reference sequence). The CDR3 region is CASSGPTSGLDTQYF. For the CDR3, the DNA is TGTGCCAGCAGTGGCCCGACTAGCGGGCTTGATACGCAGTATTTT.

The chain links TRBV27 to TRBJ2-5, with D possibly matching TRBD1 (6 bases). The J call is in doubt because the DNA end fits TRBJ2-7 better. Germline CDR1 is MNHEY and CDR2 is SMNVEV (reference sequence). The CDR3 extends over 12 amino acids. The CDR3 protein is CASSTGYYEQYF. The CDR3 region has the DNA TGTGCCAGCAGTACAGGGTACTACGAGCAGTACTTC.

The rearrangement joins TRBV19 to TRBJ2-7; 13 bases agree with TRBD2. The V gene's germline CDR1 is LNHDA and CDR2 SQIVND (reference sequence). The CDR3 loop spans 14 amino acids. With 4 bases clipped from V and 4 bases from J, the junction kept 1 base outside the gene matches. The CDR3, as DNA: TGTGCCAGTAGTAGACTAGCGGGAGGTTACGAGCAGTACTTC. Its translation is CASSRLAGGYEQYF. The full variable domain, with the rest looked up from reference TRBV19 and TRBJ2-7, is DGGITQSPKYLFRKEGQNVTLSCEQNLNHDAMYWYRQDPGQGLRLIYYSQIVNDFQKGDIAEGYSVSREKKESFPLTVTSAQKNPTAFYLCASSRLAGGYEQYFGPGTRLTVT.

The chain carries TRBV11-3 and TRBJ2-3; 7 bases align to TRBD1. The CDR3 contains 16 residues. Germline V lookup: CDR1 SGHNT, CDR2 YENEEA. With 5 bases clipped from V and 4 bases from J, the junction kept 12 bases outside the gene matches. The CDR3 nucleotides are TGTGCCAGCAGCGCACAAACAGGGGTACGTGCAGATACGCAGTATTTT. Translated, it gives CASSAQTGVRADTQYF.

The J gene is TRBJ2-5, the V gene TRBV5-1; TRBD1 matches 7 bases. The CDR3 has 14 amino acids. Germline trimming cut 2 bases from V and 5 bases from J; bases unmatched to any gene: 6. Germline V gives CDR1 SGHRS, CDR2 YFSETQ. The CDR3 sequence: CASSFPQGEETQYF. The DNA of the CDR3 is TGCGCCAGCAGCTTCCCCCAGGGGGAGGAGACCCAGTACTTC.

The genes are TRBV10-3 and TRBJ2-2; no clear D gene. Trimming removed 4 bases from V and 0 bases from J, with 9 bases in between. The germline V gene encodes CDR1 ENHRY and CDR2 SYGVKD. The CDR3 has 15 amino acids. This CDR3 reads CAISGRGANTGELFF. The DNA of the CDR3 is TGTGCCATCAGTGGGCGAGGAGCGAACACCGGGGAGCTGTTTTTT.

V usage is TRBV28 and J usage is TRBJ1-2, with 7 bases lining up with TRBD1. V lost 5 bases to trimming and J lost 7 bases; unmatched junction nucleotides: 16. There are 16 residues in the CDR3. Looked up from germline, CDR1 is MDHEN and CDR2 is SYDVKM. CDR3 sequence reads: CASSPPPGQLPPGYTF. Written as DNA, the CDR3 is TGTGCCAGCAGTCCGCCCCCGGGACAGCTGCCCCCTGGCTACACCTTC.

This clone was seen more than once but under ten times. The J gene is TRBJ1-1, the V gene TRBV4-1, with 7 bases fitting TRBD1. The CDR3 runs to 13 residues. With 4 bases clipped from V and 11 bases from J, the junction kept 10 bases outside the gene matches. CDR1 and CDR2 from the germline V gene are MGHRA and YSYEKL. CDR3 loop: CASSPMTGPYAFF. CDR3 DNA: TGCGCCAGCAGCCCAATGACAGGGCCCTACGCTTTCTTT.

Here the CDR3 DNA reads TGTGCCAGCAGTTTCTTTGGCGGGAGGGGCCTCTACGAGCAGTACTTC. Its translation: CASSFFGGRGLYEQYF. The chain uses TRBV27 and TRBJ2-7; 9 bases are shared with TRBD2. Germline values: CDR1 MNHEY, CDR2 SMNVEV (reference sequence). Trimming removed 3 bases from V and 3 bases from J; junction bases left unmatched: 9. The CDR3 length is 16 residues.

The V and J genes are TRBV5-4 and TRBJ2-7; 8 bases are shared with TRBD2. The CDR3 is 20 residues long. V shed 4 bases, J shed 3 bases, and the junction held 24 bases outside the gene matches. CDR1 is SGHNT, CDR2 YYREEE, per germline (reference sequence). CDR3 DNA sequence: TGTGCCAGCAGCCTTGAATGGGTTCTATTAGCGGGACCACCCGACTACGAGCAGTACTTC. Translation gives CASSLEWVLLAGPPDYEQYF.

The gene calls are TRBV7-2 and TRBJ2-3, with D maybe TRBD2 (6 bases). Per the germline V gene, CDR1 is SGHTA and CDR2 is FQGNSA. V was cut by 1 base and J by 3 bases, with 14 bases left in between. The CDR3 sequence is 16 residues long. CDR3 DNA: TGTGCCAGCAGCTTAGACACCGGGAGCAGGACAGATACGCAGTATTTT. Its translation: CASSLDTGSRTDTQYF.

This chain uses TRBV5-1 with TRBJ2-4; 7 bases line up with TRBD2. Germline CDR1 is SGHRS and CDR2 is YFSETQ. The CDR3 runs 14 residues. Trimming took 4 bases from V and 7 from J; bases not matched to a gene: 8. The CDR3 here is CASSGGGTVNIQYF. The CDR3 bases are TGCGCCAGCAGCGGGGGGGGGACGGTGAACATTCAGTACTTC.

This chain uses TRBV7-9 with TRBJ2-7; 9 positions agree with TRBD1. V gave up 4 bases and J gave up 5 bases; unmatched junction bases: 9. Germline V gene sequence: CDR1 SEHNR, CDR2 FQNEAQ (reference sequence). This CDR3 has 15 residues. The CDR3 coding sequence is TGTGCCAGCAGCTCAAACCGGGACAGGGTCCACGAGCAGTACTTC. This encodes CASSSNRDRVHEQYF.

This chain connects TRBV9 to TRBJ2-7, with TRBD1 identical over 7 bases. This CDR3 has 14 residues. Per germline, CDR1 SGDLS and CDR2 YYNGEE. The V gene end was trimmed by 3 bases and the J gene end by 2 bases; junction bases not matched to a gene: 5. CDR3 sequence (DNA): TGTGCCAGCAGCGGACAGGGTTCTCCCTACGAGCAGTACTTC. Residues: CASSGQGSPYEQYF.

The rearrangement joins TRBV19 to TRBJ2-6; D might be TRBD1 (6 bases). The germline V gene has CDR1 LNHDA and CDR2 SQIVND (reference sequence). Trimming cost V 7 bases and J 0 bases, with 16 bases left between them. This CDR3 has 17 amino acids. CDR3 DNA: TGTGCCAGTAAGCTTTCAGGGGCCCCCTCTGGGGCCAACGTCCTGACTTTC. It codes for CASKLSGAPSGANVLTF.

This clone was recorded a few times. The chain has TRBV6-5 and TRBJ2-3, with D tentatively TRBD1 (6 bases). The CDR3 totals 13 residues. Germline-derived CDR1 and CDR2 are MNHEY and SVGAGI. Trimming left V 7 bases short and J 0 bases short, with 8 bases between. This CDR3 reads CASNRDSTDTQYF. CDR3 nucleotides: TGTGCCAGCAACAGGGATAGCACAGATACGCAGTATTTT.

This chain links TRBV7-9 with TRBJ2-1; 16 bases agree with TRBD2. Germline CDR1 SEHNR, CDR2 FQNEAQ (reference sequence). The CDR3 is 18 amino acids. V was clipped by 3 bases and J by 8 bases; unmatched bases: 10. The CDR3 DNA follows: TGTGCCAGCAGCTTGGGCCCCGGGACTAGCGGGAGGGCCGATGAGCAGTTCTTC. This codes for CASSLGPGTSGRADEQFF.

This clone was recorded a few times. The genes are TRBV18 and TRBJ1-1, with 7 positions matching TRBD1. The CDR3 is 12 residues long. The junction had 0 bases not matched to a gene; V was cut back by 4 bases and J by 4 bases. Germline V gene data show CDR1 as KGHSH and CDR2 as LQKENI. DNA of the CDR3: TGTGCCAGCTCACAGGGGGCCACTGAAGCTTTCTTT. Its protein is CASSQGATEAFF.

V and J are TRBV27 and TRBJ1-1; D unclear. Trimming removed 3 bases from V and 3 bases from J, with 11 bases in between. CDR1 and CDR2 (germline): MNHEY, SMNVEV (reference sequence). The CDR3 has 14 residues. The CDR3 here is CASSFFPTDTEAFF. The DNA of the CDR3 is TGTGCCAGCAGTTTTTTTCCCACGGACACTGAAGCTTTCTTT.

The chain combines TRBV7-3 with TRBJ2-3; possibly TRBD2 for D (6 bases). Germline V CDR1 and CDR2: SGHTA, FQGTGA. The CDR3 totals 16 residues. V was clipped by 5 bases and J by 0 bases, with 15 bases between them. The CDR3 loop reads CASSPLEGGSTDTQYF. The CDR3 DNA sequence: TGTGCCAGCAGCCCCTTGGAGGGAGGCAGCACAGATACGCAGTATTTT.

The chain combines TRBV4-2 with TRBJ2-7; no firm D call. This CDR3 has 14 amino acids. Germline CDR1 and CDR2: LGHNA and YNFKEQ. Trimming pared 5 bases from V and 6 bases from J, leaving 17 bases between. The CDR3 here is CASSTGGERGEQYF. CDR3 nucleotides: TGTGCCAGCAGCACTGGTGGCGAGCGTGGCGAGCAGTACTTC.